The 24 T cell receptor beta chains given below trace back to one sample, sequenced in a study of CD8 T cell repertoires and HIV-1 epitope variants. Which antigens these TCRs recognize remains unknown. Here immunoSEQ multiplex PCR was the method, and the copy in TCRdb shows in-frame clones only, minus some. The table includes 5,500 to 7,000 clones, approximately 70% detected once. The specimen was cultured CD8+ T cells derived from PBMCs. Receptors originate from a male donor with HIV.

This clone was counted between two and nine times. The chain is built from TRBV28 and TRBJ2-7, with TRBD2 matching over 7 bases. The CDR3 is 14 residues long. From germline, CDR1 is MDHEN and CDR2 SYDVKM. Unmatched junction bases numbered 8, after V lost 5 bases and J lost 4 bases. CDR3 bases: TGTGCCAGCAGTCCGCTAGCGGACAAATACGAGCAGTACTTC. Protein product: CASSPLADKYEQYF.

In this sample, this clone turned up a few times. The rearrangement links TRBV5-6 to TRBJ1-6; D call uncertain. Looked up from germline, CDR1 is SGHDT and CDR2 is YYEEEE. The CDR3 length is 12 residues. Trimming cost V 1 base and J 8 bases, with 4 bases left between them. The CDR3 nucleotides are TGTGCCAGCAGCTTGTTCGATTCACCCCTCCACTTT. Protein: CASSLFDSPLHF.

This chain links TRBV7-2 with TRBJ1-3, with 10 positions matching TRBD1. The CDR3 runs to 17 residues. Germline V gene lookup returns CDR1 SGHTA and CDR2 FQGNSA. Trimming at V came to 4 bases and at J to 4 bases, leaving 10 bases not matched to a gene. DNA for the CDR3: TGTGCCAGCAGCTGGGGACAGGGGACAACCTCCGGAAACACCATATATTTT. It specifies CASSWGQGTTSGNTIYF.

The rearrangement links TRBV11-2 to TRBJ2-1, with D perhaps matching TRBD1 (5 bases). Germline CDR1 SGHAT, CDR2 FQNNGV. The V end lost 2 bases, the J end lost 8 bases, and 10 bases lay between the germline ends. The CDR3 extends over 13 amino acids. The CDR3 loop is CASSLTGSDEQFF. In nucleotides, the CDR3 is TGTGCCAGCAGCTTAACAGGCTCGGATGAGCAGTTCTTC.

This rearrangement joins TRBV4-3 to TRBJ1-4; no reliable D call. The length of the CDR3 is 14 residues. Trimming pared 0 bases from V and 11 bases from J, leaving 13 bases between. Germline CDR1 reads LGHNA; CDR2 reads YSLEER. CDR3 coding DNA: TGCGCCAGCAGCCAAGATGGGGAGTCTGTTAAACTGTTTTTT. Residues: CASSQDGESVKLFF.

The genes are TRBV27 and TRBJ1-4; possible D gene TRBD1, 5 bases. CDR1 and CDR2 (germline): MNHEY, SMNVEV (reference sequence). There are 15 residues in the CDR3. Between the trimmed V and J ends, which lost 3 bases and 8 bases, there was a span of 16 bases. The CDR3 coding sequence is TGTGCCAGCAGTTTTGTCACTGGGGGAGTCGAAAAACTGTTTTTT. This sequence encodes CASSFVTGGVEKLFF.

This chain joins TRBV7-9 and TRBJ2-5; D may match TRBD1 or TRBD2 (5 bases each). The CDR3 consists of 16 residues. Germline CDR1 is SEHNR and CDR2 is FQNEAQ (reference sequence). The V gene lost 6 bases and the J gene lost 2 bases, with 19 bases spanning the gap. The chain's CDR3 is CASSPVPGRRQETQYF. The CDR3 nucleotides are TGTGCCAGCAGTCCTGTCCCGGGACGTAGACAAGAGACCCAGTACTTC.

The J gene is TRBJ1-2, the V gene TRBV28, with D perhaps matching TRBD1 (5 bases). The CDR3 is 16 amino acids. Trimming stripped 2 bases from V and 0 bases from J, with 13 bases between. Germline CDR1 is MDHEN and CDR2 is SYDVKM. The CDR3 region has the DNA TGTGCCAGCAGTTTAGGCCTTTTGGGGGCTAACTATGGCTACACCTTC. Its translation is CASSLGLLGANYGYTF.

This clone was seen only a few times. The chain is built from TRBV27 and TRBJ2-2; maybe TRBD2 (6 bases). V lost 3 bases and J lost 1, with 12 bases in between. Germline V lookup: CDR1 MNHEY, CDR2 SMNVEV (reference sequence). The CDR3 spans 16 residues. The CDR3 spells CASSFGAGLNTGELFF. Written as DNA, the CDR3 is TGTGCCAGCAGTTTCGGAGCGGGCTTGAACACCGGGGAGCTGTTTTTT.

This chain uses TRBV28 with TRBJ2-3, with 12 bases identical to TRBD1. The V segment lost 3 bases and the J segment 4 bases; nucleotides outside the gene matches: 8. This CDR3 is built from 17 residues. Germline CDR1 reads MDHEN; CDR2 reads SYDVKM. The CDR3 here is CASSFGDRGQDPDTQYF. The CDR3 nucleotides are TGTGCCAGCAGTTTTGGGGACAGGGGGCAAGACCCAGATACGCAGTATTTT.

This clone has only one observation. The CDR3 DNA reads as TGTGCCAGCAGCTTTCGCGGGAACACCGGGGAGCTGTTTTTT. Amino acid sequence: CASSFRGNTGELFF. The V and J genes are TRBV7-9 and TRBJ2-2; no definite D call. V shed 3 bases and J shed 1 base, with 6 bases lying between them. The germline CDR1 and CDR2 sequences are SEHNR and FQNEAQ (reference sequence). The CDR3 contains 14 residues.

A few counts support this clone. V gene TRBV6-1 combines with J gene TRBJ2-7, with 8 bases that match TRBD2. CDR1 is MNHNS, CDR2 SASEGT, per germline. The trim removed 2 bases at V and 2 bases at J, leaving 8 bases unmatched. The CDR3 sequence is 16 residues long. As DNA, the CDR3 is TGTGCCAGCAGTGAATCAGTCGGGAGGGGCCCCTACGAGCAGTACTTC. It yields the protein CASSESVGRGPYEQYF.

This chain connects TRBV19 to TRBJ2-5; D possibly corresponds to TRBD2 (7 bases). The J call is uncertain, as TRBJ2-7 better fits the DNA end. This CDR3 has 15 amino acids. The germline V gene has CDR1 LNHDA and CDR2 SQIVND (reference sequence). The CDR3 nucleotides are TGTGCCAGTAGTATGGCTGGGGGGGCGTCCTACGAGCAGTACTTC. It codes for CASSMAGGASYEQYF.

The rearrangement uses TRBV7-9 and TRBJ2-3, with TRBD2 matching over 7 bases. After removal of 3 bases from V and 1 base from J, the junction contained 4 bases not matched to a gene. This CDR3 region has 15 residues. CDR1 and CDR2 (germline): SEHNR, FQNEAQ (reference sequence). CDR3 sequence: CASSFDRGGTDTQYF. The CDR3 DNA follows: TGTGCCAGCAGCTTCGACCGGGGGGGCACAGATACGCAGTATTTT.

This chain links TRBV5-5 with TRBJ2-7; 7 bases fit TRBD1. Losses at the gene ends were 0 bases for V and 0 bases for J; bases not matched to a gene: 3. The CDR3 has 15 amino acids. Looked up from germline, CDR1 is SGHKS and CDR2 is YYEKEE (reference sequence). CDR3 DNA: TGTGCCAGCAGCTTGGGGGACAGTGACTCCTACGAGCAGTACTTC. Protein: CASSLGDSDSYEQYF.

This clone has more than one count but fewer than ten. V usage is TRBV7-9 and J usage is TRBJ1-2, with a weak D call TRBD1 (5 bases). Per germline, CDR1 SEHNR and CDR2 FQNEAQ (reference sequence). V gave up 4 bases and J gave up 3 bases, with 9 bases separating them. The CDR3 sequence is 13 residues long. CDR3 sequence (DNA): TGTGCCAGCAGCTACTTGACAGACTATGGCTACACCTTC. Protein sequence: CASSYLTDYGYTF. Complete variable domain (other parts from reference TRBV7-9 and TRBJ1-2): DTGVSQNPRHKITKRGQNVTFRCDPISEHNRLYWYRQTLGQGPEFLTYFQNEAQLEKSRLLSDRFSAERPKGSFSTLEIQRTEQGDSAMYLCASSYLTDYGYTFGSGTRLTVV.

The rearrangement links TRBV27 to TRBJ2-5; D is possibly TRBD1 or TRBD2 (5 bases each). Matching the DNA end better, TRBJ2-7 makes the J call doubtful. This CDR3 comprises 15 residues. Germline CDR1 and CDR2: MNHEY and SMNVEV (reference sequence). For the CDR3, the DNA is TGTGCCAGCAGTTTATTCCCAGGGACCCTGTACGAGCAGTACTTC. The encoded protein is CASSLFPGTLYEQYF.

V and J are TRBV5-1 and TRBJ1-5, with a possible D match to TRBD1 (5 bases). Germline V gene data show CDR1 as SGHRS and CDR2 as YFSETQ. The CDR3 consists of 16 residues. Trimming pared 4 bases from V and 3 bases from J, leaving 17 bases between. This chain's CDR3 is CASSQGDSPNNQPQHF. CDR3 DNA: TGCGCCAGCAGCCAGGGAGACTCTCCCAACAATCAGCCCCAGCATTTT.

The chain is built from TRBV14 and TRBJ1-2; D ambiguous. The CDR3 consists of 14 residues. Germline CDR1 reads SGHDN; CDR2 reads FVKESK. Trimming removed 0 bases from V and 2 bases from J, with 7 bases in between. CDR3 bases: TGTGCCAGCAGCCAAGATGGGAGGAACTATGGCTACACCTTC. Translating gives CASSQDGRNYGYTF.

This chain uses TRBV5-1 with TRBJ1-2; D is undetermined. This CDR3 has 14 residues. Between the trimmed V and J ends, which lost 5 bases and 4 bases, there was a span of 15 bases. CDR1 is SGHRS and CDR2 is YFSETQ in the germline V gene. CDR3 region: CASRSGLKFYGYTF. The CDR3, as DNA: TGCGCCAGCAGATCTGGACTCAAATTCTATGGCTACACCTTC.

This clone showed up just a few times. CDR3 bases: TGTGCCAGCAGCCAAGGGGACAGGGGGCAAGAGCAGTACTTC. Its protein is CASSQGDRGQEQYF. The chain carries TRBV4-2 and TRBJ2-7; 12 nucleotides match TRBD1. CDR1 LGHNA and CDR2 YNFKEQ come from the germline V gene. The CDR3 is 14 residues long. The junction had 2 bases not matched to a gene; V was cut back by 1 base and J by 7 bases.

V is TRBV29-1 and J is TRBJ2-5, with 9 bases identical to TRBD1. The end of the DNA is better explained by TRBJ2-7, so the J call may be wrong. The CDR3 has 13 residues. In germline, CDR1 is SQVTM, CDR2 ANQGSEA. The CDR3 loop reads CSAWDRVVDEQYF. DNA of the CDR3: TGCAGCGCCTGGGACAGGGTTGTTGACGAGCAGTACTTC.

The rearrangement joins TRBV6-6 to TRBJ2-2; D not resolved. Trimming stripped 4 bases from V and 5 bases from J, with 5 bases between. The CDR3 length is 12 residues. Germline values: CDR1 MNHNY, CDR2 SVGAGI (reference sequence). CDR3 nucleotide sequence: TGTGCCAGCAGTTTTAATACCGGGGAGCTGTTTTTT. Amino acids: CASSFNTGELFF.

This clone was detected only a few times. The chain has TRBV29-1 and TRBJ2-1, with D uncertain. V dropped 4 bases and J dropped 1 base, with 8 bases sitting between them. CDR3 length: 13 amino acids. In germline, CDR1 is SQVTM, CDR2 ANQGSEA. This CDR3 is CSVVRPSYNEQFF. CDR3 bases: TGCAGCGTTGTTCGCCCGTCCTACAATGAGCAGTTCTTC.